This is a list of T cell receptor beta chains from one sample in a study of yellow fever vaccine responses in identical twins. One entry per CDR3 protein, called by TCRdb with MiXCR from the RT-PCR reads. The sample has nearly 11,000 distinct CDR3 sequences; around 77% are singletons. The material was T cells from blood (PBMCs), unsorted or a sorted subset (not recorded which), obtained before or after yellow fever vaccination (not recorded which). These receptors all come from a woman aged 18-29 years who received the yellow fever vaccine. Each CDR3 is given with its conserved first and last residue. The D gene is left open where the match is weak. Clone size is shown for a subset of rows, as once, few, many or a class of expanded clone.

clone_size: NA; d_call: NA; v_call: TRBV28; j_call: TRBJ2-1; cdr3_length: 17; cdr3_nt: TGTGCCAGCAGTTTCCCCGACCTGGACAGCTCCTACAATGAGCAGTTCTTC; cdr3_aa: CASSFPDLDSSYNEQFF
clone_size: once; d_call: TRBD2; v_call: TRBV2; j_call: TRBJ2-7; cdr3_length: 15; cdr3_nt: TGTGCCAGCAGTGAATTAGCTAGCGGGGGCTACGAGCAGTACTTC; cdr3_aa: CASSELASGGYEQYF
clone_size: NA; d_call: TRBD1; v_call: TRBV28; j_call: TRBJ1-1; cdr3_length: 11; cdr3_nt: TGTGCCAGCAACTCAGGGGGCGAAGCTTTCTTT; cdr3_aa: CASNSGGEAFF
clone_size: NA; d_call: TRBD2; v_call: TRBV9; j_call: TRBJ2-3; cdr3_length: 14; cdr3_nt: TGTGCCAGCAGCTTAGCGGGAAGCACAGATACGCAGTATTTT; cdr3_aa: CASSLAGSTDTQYF
clone_size: NA; d_call: TRBD1; v_call: TRBV11-2; j_call: TRBJ2-1; cdr3_length: 16; cdr3_nt: TGTGCCAGCAGCTTAAGCCCACAGGGGGTTTACAATGAGCAGTTCTTC; cdr3_aa: CASSLSPQGVYNEQFF
clone_size: NA; d_call: TRBD1; v_call: TRBV2; j_call: TRBJ1-1; cdr3_length: 14; cdr3_nt: TGTGCCAGCACCTCCCGGGACAGGGGATCTGAAGCTTTCTTT; cdr3_aa: CASTSRDRGSEAFF
clone_size: NA; d_call: TRBD2; v_call: TRBV7-2; j_call: TRBJ2-3; cdr3_length: 15; cdr3_nt: TGTGCCAGCAGCTTACTAGCGGGGCCCACAGATACGCAGTATTTT; cdr3_aa: CASSLLAGPTDTQYF
clone_size: few; d_call: NA; v_call: TRBV12-3/TRBV12-4; j_call: TRBJ2-7; cdr3_length: 13; cdr3_nt: TGTGCCAGCAGACCGGGACTGACCTACGAGCAGTACTTC; cdr3_aa: CASRPGLTYEQYF
clone_size: NA; d_call: TRBD1; v_call: TRBV14; j_call: TRBJ2-1; cdr3_length: 17; cdr3_nt: TGTGCCAGCAGCCACCCGGGACAGGGACGCTCCTACAATGAGCAGTTCTTC; cdr3_aa: CASSHPGQGRSYNEQFF
clone_size: NA; d_call: NA; v_call: TRBV15; j_call: TRBJ2-1; cdr3_length: 18; cdr3_nt: TGTGCCACCAGCAGAGATTTACGGGACGGGGGCTCGGACAATGAGCAGTTCTTC; cdr3_aa: CATSRDLRDGGSDNEQFF
clone_size: NA; d_call: NA; v_call: TRBV3-1; j_call: TRBJ1-1; cdr3_length: 13; cdr3_nt: TGTGCCAGCAGGCCTAGGGGGAACACTGAAGCTTTCTTT; cdr3_aa: CASRPRGNTEAFF
clone_size: NA; d_call: NA; v_call: TRBV29-1; j_call: TRBJ2-1; cdr3_length: 12; cdr3_nt: TGCAGCGTTGAAATGACGTACAATGAGCAGTTCTTC; cdr3_aa: CSVEMTYNEQFF
clone_size: few; d_call: NA; v_call: TRBV29-1; j_call: TRBJ1-2; cdr3_length: 14; cdr3_nt: TGCAGCGTTTGGATATCCAAGAGGGACTATGGCTACACCTTC; cdr3_aa: CSVWISKRDYGYTF
clone_size: NA; d_call: NA; v_call: TRBV5-2; j_call: TRBJ2-1; cdr3_length: 14; cdr3_nt: TGTGCCAGCAAAGGCGAAGCGGGACATAATGAGCAGTTCTTC; cdr3_aa: CASKGEAGHNEQFF